In this sample, the clone carrying this T cell receptor beta chain turned up a few times. Its antigen is not known. 5'RACE, which relied on constant-segment primers, yielded TCR alpha and TCR beta cDNA libraries carrying sample barcodes and UMIs. TCRdb itself ran the 5' RACE reads through MiXCR, one entry per CDR3 protein. This table holds tens of thousands of distinct CDR3 sequences, roughly 15% found once. The data stem from a study of T-cell memory formation after mild COVID-19. Points from the study as a whole: CD4/CD8 balance held among clones contracting day 15 to 85, and later expanders leaned CD4+. Cross-reactive memory appears to have joined, as suggested by some responding clones showing up in pre-infection memory.

J lost 5 bases, V lost 2 bases, and 8 bases had no gene match. CDR1 and CDR2 from the germline V gene are SGHRS and YFSETQ. The CDR3 runs 17 residues. This rearrangement joins TRBV5-1 to TRBJ1-6, with 9 nucleotides matching TRBD1. Sequenced: PBMCs or a T cell subset sorted from them (not recorded which). This sequence was found in a man between 18 and 35 years old who had mild COVID-19 (a few samples of this study predate the infection). Cell type and time point are not known. CDR3 coding DNA: TGCGCCAGCAGCTTACTACCTAGGACAGGGGATAATTCACCCCTCCACTTT. Translated: CASSLLPRTGDNSPLHF.